This T cell receptor (beta chain) was sequenced in a study of identical twins. MiXCR was run by TCRdb on the 5' RACE reads, yielding one entry per CDR3 protein. Here the sample spans 400,000 to 550,000 distinct CDR3 sequences, approximately 22% being singletons. Germline V gene data show CDR1 as DFQATT and CDR2 as SNEGSKA (reference sequence). This CDR3 comprises 12 residues. V was shortened by 5 bases and J by 3 bases, with 9 bases between the two germline ends. The same data also contributed to another study, on T cells expressing NK-cell markers.

The clonotype originates from a woman younger than 30 in good health. The sample comprised CD4+ T cells sorted from blood. The chain is built from TRBV20-1 and TRBJ2-3, with a possible D match to TRBD1 (5 bases). Here the CDR3 DNA reads TGCAGTGCTGTACAGGCAACAGATACGCAGTATTTT. It codes for CSAVQATDTQYF.